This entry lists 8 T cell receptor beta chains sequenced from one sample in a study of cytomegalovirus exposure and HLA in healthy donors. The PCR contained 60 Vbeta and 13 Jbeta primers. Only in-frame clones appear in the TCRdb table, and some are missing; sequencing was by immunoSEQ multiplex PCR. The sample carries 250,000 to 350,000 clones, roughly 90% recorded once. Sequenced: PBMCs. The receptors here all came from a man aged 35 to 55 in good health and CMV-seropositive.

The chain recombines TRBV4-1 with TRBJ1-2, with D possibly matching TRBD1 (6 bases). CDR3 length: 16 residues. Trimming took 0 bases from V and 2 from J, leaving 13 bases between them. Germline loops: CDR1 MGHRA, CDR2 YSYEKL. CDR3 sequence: CASSQDVPDRNYGYTF. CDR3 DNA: TGCGCCAGCAGCCAAGATGTACCCGACAGGAACTATGGCTACACCTTC.

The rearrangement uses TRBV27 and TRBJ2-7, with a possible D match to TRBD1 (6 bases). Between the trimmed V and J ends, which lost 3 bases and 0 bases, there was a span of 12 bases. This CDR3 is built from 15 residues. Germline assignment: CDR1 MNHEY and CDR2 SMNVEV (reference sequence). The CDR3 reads CASSFQGMSSYEQYF. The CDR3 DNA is TGTGCCAGCAGTTTTCAGGGGATGAGCTCCTACGAGCAGTACTTC.

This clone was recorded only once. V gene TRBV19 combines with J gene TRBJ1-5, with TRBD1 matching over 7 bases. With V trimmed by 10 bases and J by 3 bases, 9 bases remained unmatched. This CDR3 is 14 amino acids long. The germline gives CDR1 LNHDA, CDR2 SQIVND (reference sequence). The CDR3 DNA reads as TGTGCCACCAACGACAGGGCCCCCAATCAGCCCCAGCATTTT. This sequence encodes CATNDRAPNQPQHF.

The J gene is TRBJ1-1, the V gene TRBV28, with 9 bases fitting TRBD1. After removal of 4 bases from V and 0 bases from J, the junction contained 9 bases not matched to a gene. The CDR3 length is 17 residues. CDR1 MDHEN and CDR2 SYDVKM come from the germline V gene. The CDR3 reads CASSSPGTGSMNTEAFF. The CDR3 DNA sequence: TGTGCCAGCAGTTCACCCGGGACAGGGTCCATGAACACTGAAGCTTTCTTT. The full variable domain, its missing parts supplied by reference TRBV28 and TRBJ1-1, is DVKVTQSSRYLVKRTGEKVFLECVQDMDHENMFWYRQDPGLGLRLIYFSYDVKMKEKGDIPEGYSVSREKKERFSLILESASTNQTSMYLCASSSPGTGSMNTEAFFGQGTRLTVV.

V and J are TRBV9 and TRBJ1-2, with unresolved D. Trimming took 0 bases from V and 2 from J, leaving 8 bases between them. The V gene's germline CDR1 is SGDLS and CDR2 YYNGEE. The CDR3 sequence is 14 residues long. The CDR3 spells CASSVDEANYGYTF. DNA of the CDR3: TGTGCCAGCAGCGTAGACGAGGCGAACTATGGCTACACCTTC.

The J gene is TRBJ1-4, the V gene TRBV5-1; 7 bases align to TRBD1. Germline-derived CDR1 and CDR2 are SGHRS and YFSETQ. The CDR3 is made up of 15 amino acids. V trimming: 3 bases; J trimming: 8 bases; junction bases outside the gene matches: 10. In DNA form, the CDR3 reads TGCGCCAGCAGCTCTACAGGGGTGCTTGGGGAAAAACTGTTTTTT. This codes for CASSSTGVLGEKLFF.

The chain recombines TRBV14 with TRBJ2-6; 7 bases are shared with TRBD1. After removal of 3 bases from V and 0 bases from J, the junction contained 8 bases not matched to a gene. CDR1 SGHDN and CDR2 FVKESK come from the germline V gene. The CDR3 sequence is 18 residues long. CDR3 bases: TGTGCCAGCAGCCACGACAGGGCCTCTTTCTCTGGGGCCAACGTCCTGACTTTC. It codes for CASSHDRASFSGANVLTF.

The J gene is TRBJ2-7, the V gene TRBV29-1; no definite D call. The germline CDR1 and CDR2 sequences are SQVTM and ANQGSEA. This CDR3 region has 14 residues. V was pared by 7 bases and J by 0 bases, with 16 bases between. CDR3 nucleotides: TGCAGCGCTAGAACGACGGCGAGCTCCTACGAGCAGTACTTC. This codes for CSARTTASSYEQYF.